These 22 T cell receptor beta chains were all obtained from the same sample, sequenced in a study of cytomegalovirus exposure and HLA in healthy donors. Researchers ran the PCR with 60 Vbeta and 13 Jbeta primers. Assay: immunoSEQ multiplex PCR; the TCRdb copy retains only in-frame clones and omits some. The sample comprises roughly 150,000 clones, approximately 81% of which are singletons, and around 0.93% rests with the top ten. The specimen sequenced was PBMCs. The receptors were sampled from a man aged 25-40 years in good health and CMV-seronegative.

V and J are TRBV7-2 and TRBJ2-2; possibly TRBD1 for D (5 bases). This CDR3 contains 14 residues. V was clipped by 2 bases and J by 6 bases, with 10 bases between them. Germline values: CDR1 SGHTA, CDR2 FQGNSA. In nucleotides, the CDR3 is TGTGCCAGCAGCTTAATGGCAGGGTCCGGGGAGCTGTTTTTT. Amino acids: CASSLMAGSGELFF.

The chain uses TRBV28 and TRBJ2-4; TRBD2 matches 8 bases. This CDR3 is 16 amino acids long. The V gene end was trimmed by 5 bases and the J gene end by 7 bases; junction bases not matched to a gene: 13. Germline V gene lookup returns CDR1 MDHEN and CDR2 SYDVKM. This CDR3 reads CASSPERGRVMNIQYF. The CDR3, as DNA: TGTGCCAGCAGTCCTGAGCGGGGGCGGGTGATGAACATTCAGTACTTC. Full variable domain (remainder filled in from reference TRBV28 and TRBJ2-4): DVKVTQSSRYLVKRTGEKVFLECVQDMDHENMFWYRQDPGLGLRLIYFSYDVKMKEKGDIPEGYSVSREKKERFSLILESASTNQTSMYLCASSPERGRVMNIQYFGAGTRLSVL.

J is TRBJ1-1 and V is TRBV5-4; D gene ambiguous. CDR3 length: 14 amino acids. Between the trimmed V and J ends, which lost 5 bases and 1 base, there was a span of 12 bases. Germline V CDR1 and CDR2: SGHNT, YYREEE (reference sequence). CDR3 residues: CASRPPTGNTEAFF. The CDR3 DNA reads TGTGCCAGCAGGCCTCCTACGGGGAACACTGAAGCTTTCTTT.

The genes are TRBV6-1 and TRBJ1-4, with a tentative D call TRBD1 (6 bases). The CDR3 extends over 15 amino acids. The ends were cut back, 2 bases at V and 6 bases at J, with 13 bases in the middle. Germline V gene data show CDR1 as MNHNS and CDR2 as SASEGT. The CDR3 region has the DNA TGTGCCAGCAGTGAAATGGGCAGGGGCTATGAAAAACTGTTTTTT. Translation gives CASSEMGRGYEKLFF.

The gene calls are TRBV4-1 and TRBJ2-1; 8 bases are a match to TRBD2. In germline, CDR1 is MGHRA, CDR2 YSYEKL. The length of the CDR3 is 16 residues. V lost 1 base, J lost 5 bases, and 7 bases stayed unmatched. CDR3: CASSQVRLALNNEQFF. CDR3 bases: TGCGCCAGCAGCCAAGTACGACTAGCGTTGAACAATGAGCAGTTCTTC.

This chain connects TRBV4-3 to TRBJ2-3; a weak D match, TRBD2 (5 bases). This CDR3 is built from 18 residues. Trimming left V 0 bases short and J 6 bases short, with 22 bases between. The germline V gene encodes CDR1 LGHNA and CDR2 YSLEER. CDR3 nucleotides: TGCGCCAGCAGCCAAGATTACGGAGCGACTAACCCCCCGGATACGCAGTATTTT. Its translation: CASSQDYGATNPPDTQYF.

The V and J genes are TRBV6-1 and TRBJ1-2; tentative D call: TRBD1 (5 bases). Germline V gene lookup returns CDR1 MNHNS and CDR2 SASEGT. This CDR3 spans 14 amino acids. Trimming took off 1 base at V and 7 bases at J, with 13 bases between the two ends. CDR3 in DNA: TGTGCCAGCAGTGAAGATCCCAGGGTGAGTGGCTACACCTTC. Translation gives CASSEDPRVSGYTF.

The chain recombines TRBV28 with TRBJ1-1; tentatively, D is TRBD1 (6 bases). V lost 5 bases and J 5 bases, leaving 18 bases between the germline ends. The CDR3 extends over 15 amino acids. CDR1 is MDHEN and CDR2 is SYDVKM in the germline V gene. In DNA form, the CDR3 reads TGTGCCAGCAGTCCCCTCCAGGGGTGGAGAACTGAAGCTTTCTTT. Translating gives CASSPLQGWRTEAFF.

This chain links TRBV7-2 with TRBJ2-2; 11 bases agree with TRBD2. Trimming removed 5 bases from V and 7 bases from J; junction bases left unmatched: 9. Germline V gene sequence: CDR1 SGHTA, CDR2 FQGNSA. The CDR3 totals 16 residues. The CDR3, as DNA: TGTGCCAGCAGCGTAGAACTAGCGGGAGTGTTCGGGGAGCTGTTTTTT. Translated, it gives CASSVELAGVFGELFF. The variable domain in full, with the rest retrieved from reference TRBV7-2 and TRBJ2-2, is GAGVSQSPSNKVTEKGKDVELRCDPISGHTALYWYRQSLGQGLEFLIYFQGNSAPDKSGLPSDRFSAERTGGSVSTLTIQRTQQEDSAVYLCASSVELAGVFGELFFGEGSRLTVL.

The CDR3 region is CASSFQGGMNTEAFF. CDR3 sequence (DNA): TGTGCCAGCAGTTTCCAGGGGGGAATGAACACTGAAGCTTTCTTT. The V and J genes are TRBV27 and TRBJ1-1, with 7 bases identical to TRBD1. In germline, CDR1 is MNHEY, CDR2 SMNVEV (reference sequence). The CDR3 has 15 residues. Trimming took 3 bases from V and 0 from J; bases not matched to a gene: 4.

DNA of the CDR3: TGTGCCAGCAGCCTGGGGAGTTTGAGGAACACTGAAGCTTTCTTT. Protein: CASSLGSLRNTEAFF. The rearrangement uses TRBV5-5 and TRBJ1-1, with unresolved D. Germline values: CDR1 SGHKS, CDR2 YYEKEE (reference sequence). CDR3 length: 15 amino acids. Trimming took 4 bases from V and 1 from J, leaving 14 bases between them.

This chain connects TRBV12-5 to TRBJ1-5, with D uncertain. The V gene lost 1 base and the J gene lost 7 bases, with 8 bases spanning the gap. The length of the CDR3 is 13 residues. The germline CDR1 and CDR2 sequences are LGHNT and FRNRAP. CDR3 sequence (DNA): TGTGCTAGTGGTTTGGGCCCCGGGCAGCCCCAGCATTTT. Encoded protein: CASGLGPGQPQHF.

This clone was seen a handful of times. This chain connects TRBV9 to TRBJ2-3, with D perhaps matching TRBD2 (6 bases). V was cut by 2 bases and J by 4 bases, with 14 bases left in between. The V gene's germline CDR1 is SGDLS and CDR2 YYNGEE. The CDR3 is 15 residues long. CDR3 DNA: TGTGCCAGCAGCGTCCGACCCACTAGCCCAGATACGCAGTATTTT. Its translation is CASSVRPTSPDTQYF.

The genes are TRBV21-1 and TRBJ1-2. TRBV21-1 is given as a pseudogene. This CDR3 spans 14 amino acids. Here the CDR3 DNA reads TGTGCCAGCAGCAAAAGCCTCCCTACCTATGGCTACACCTTC. This codes for CASSKSLPTYGYTF.

The gene calls are TRBV29-1 and TRBJ2-7, with D possibly TRBD1 on 5 matching bases. Germline V gene lookup returns CDR1 SQVTM and CDR2 ANQGSEA. With 3 bases removed from V and 0 bases from J, the gap between germline ends came to 12 bases. The CDR3 consists of 14 residues. The CDR3, as DNA: TGCAGCGTTGAGGTCAGGGCGAGCTCCTACGAGCAGTACTTC. Protein: CSVEVRASSYEQYF.

The V gene is TRBV7-3, the J gene TRBJ2-7, with a weak D call TRBD1 (5 bases). The germline V and J ends were trimmed by 3 bases and 3 bases, with 9 bases remaining between them. The CDR3 totals 13 residues. Per the germline V gene, CDR1 is SGHTA and CDR2 is FQGTGA. CDR3 loop: CASSFRRGYEQYF. CDR3 DNA: TGTGCCAGCAGCTTTCGAAGGGGCTACGAGCAGTACTTC.

V gene TRBV4-3 combines with J gene TRBJ1-2; 9 bases fit TRBD1. With 0 bases clipped from V and 3 bases from J, the junction kept 2 bases outside the gene matches. CDR3 length: 15 amino acids. CDR1 is LGHNA, CDR2 YSLEER, per germline. The CDR3 nucleotides are TGCGCCAGCAGCCAAGATTGGGACAGGGACTATGGCTACACCTTC. Translation gives CASSQDWDRDYGYTF.

The chain uses TRBV2 and TRBJ1-2; 11 positions match TRBD1. CDR3 length: 14 residues. Germline V gives CDR1 SNHLY, CDR2 FYNNEI. V lost 4 bases to trimming and J lost 6 bases; unmatched junction nucleotides: 4. CDR3 sequence: CASSVGTGGNGYTF. The CDR3 DNA sequence: TGTGCCAGCAGTGTAGGGACAGGGGGGAATGGCTACACCTTC.

This clone appeared once. The chain carries TRBV27 and TRBJ2-7, with D uncertain. Per the germline V gene, CDR1 is MNHEY and CDR2 is SMNVEV (reference sequence). V was clipped by 3 bases and J by 9 bases, with 18 bases between them. The CDR3 runs to 14 residues. CDR3 DNA: TGTGCCAGCAGTTTGGTCGGGTCGTTCGGCGGGCAGTACTTC. As protein: CASSLVGSFGGQYF.

J is TRBJ2-3 and V is TRBV15, with D perhaps TRBD2 (5 bases). This CDR3 spans 18 amino acids. Germline-derived CDR1 and CDR2 are LNHNV and YYDKDF (reference sequence). V was cut by 0 bases and J by 2 bases, with 18 bases left in between. CDR3: CATSRESIGEWNTDTQYF. CDR3 DNA sequence: TGTGCCACCAGCAGAGAATCCATTGGGGAGTGGAACACAGATACGCAGTATTTT. Using reference TRBV15 and TRBJ2-3 for the parts outside the CDR3, the full variable domain is DAMVIQNPRYQVTQFGKPVTLSCSQTLNHNVMYWYQQKSSQAPKLLFHYYDKDFNNEADTPDNFQSRRPNTSFCFLDIRSPGLGDTAMYLCATSRESIGEWNTDTQYFGPGTRLTVL.

J is TRBJ1-5 and V is TRBV5-5; D is perhaps TRBD1 (6 bases). Looked up from germline, CDR1 is SGHKS and CDR2 is YYEKEE (reference sequence). Trimming left V 2 bases short and J 0 bases short, with 15 bases between. CDR3 length: 17 amino acids. The CDR3 sequence: CASSFSTGLDSNQPQHF. The CDR3 DNA reads TGTGCCAGCAGCTTTTCCACAGGGCTGGATAGCAATCAGCCCCAGCATTTT.

The chain has TRBV7-8 and TRBJ2-7, with 10 bases aligning to TRBD1. Germline lookup yields CDR1 SGHVS and CDR2 FQNEAQ. The ends lost 0 bases at V and 3 bases at J; junction bases unmatched: 5. The CDR3 has 16 amino acids. CDR3: CASSLAEDRGVYEQYF. CDR3 sequence (DNA): TGTGCCAGCAGCTTAGCTGAGGACAGGGGGGTCTACGAGCAGTACTTC. The full variable domain, rest sourced from reference TRBV7-8 and TRBJ2-7, is GAGVSQSPRYKVAKRGQDVALRCDPISGHVSLFWYQQALGQGPEFLTYFQNEAQLDKSGLPSDRFFAERPEGSVSTLKIQRTQQEDSAVYLCASSLAEDRGVYEQYFGPGTRLTVT.